These 5 T cell receptor beta chains came from one sample sequenced in a study of blood T cell repertoires in COVID-19 (TCRdb year 2020). Receptor libraries were prepared by the immunoSEQ multiplex PCR assay. What TCRdb holds here is the immuneACCESS table cut down to in-frame rearrangements. Part of the clones is not present; checked against another copy, under half of the missing clones reflect an unresolved V gene, and the others are unexplained. The sample profile shows around 200,000 clones; roughly four fifths of them were found once. About 6% of the sample is held by the ten biggest clonotypes. Sequencing was carried out using peripheral blood. Receptors were obtained from a woman aged 35 to 49 with acute or convalescent COVID-19.

V and J are TRBV7-2 and TRBJ2-3, with 7 bases aligning to TRBD1. Losses at the gene ends were 5 bases for V and 3 bases for J; bases not matched to a gene: 5. Germline V CDR1 and CDR2: SGHTA, FQGNSA. This CDR3 comprises 14 residues. CDR3 DNA sequence: TGTGCCAGCAGCCTAAGACAGGGTACAGATACGCAGTATTTT. Its translation is CASSLRQGTDTQYF.

This chain uses TRBV6-5 with TRBJ1-5; D may be TRBD1 (5 bases). The CDR3 runs 14 residues. V was clipped by 6 bases and J by 9 bases, with 18 bases between them. Germline lookup yields CDR1 MNHEY and CDR2 SVGAGI. CDR3 DNA: TGTGCCAGCAGGTCCGGGGGGGATAGGGCGCCCCAGCATTTT. This sequence encodes CASRSGGDRAPQHF.

The rearrangement joins TRBV30 to TRBJ2-2; 10 nucleotides align to TRBD1. The germline V gene encodes CDR1 GTSNPN and CDR2 SVGIG (reference sequence). The CDR3 has 15 amino acids. V lost 2 bases, J lost 8 bases, and 8 bases stayed unmatched. The CDR3 reads CAWSLDRGSLGELFF. In DNA, the CDR3 is TGTGCCTGGAGTTTGGACAGGGGGTCGTTGGGGGAGCTGTTTTTT. Full variable domain (missing parts from reference TRBV30 and TRBJ2-2): SQTIHQWPATLVQPVGSPLSLECTVEGTSNPNLYWYRQAAGRGLQLLFYSVGIGQISSEVPQNLSASRPQDRQFILSSKKLLLSDSGFYLCAWSLDRGSLGELFFGEGSRLTVL.

The CDR3 reads CASSLAGLYEQYF. DNA for the CDR3: TGTGCCAGCAGCTTGGCAGGGCTCTACGAGCAGTACTTC. The rearrangement joins TRBV5-5 to TRBJ2-7, with D maybe TRBD1 (5 bases). Germline CDR1 reads SGHKS; CDR2 reads YYEKEE (reference sequence). This CDR3 is 13 amino acids long. The V end lost 0 bases, the J end lost 3 bases, and 7 bases lay between the germline ends. The full variable domain, completed using reference TRBV5-5 and TRBJ2-7, is DAGVTQSPTHLIKTRGQQVTLRCSPISGHKSVSWYQQVLGQGPQFIFQYYEKEERGRGNFPDRFSARQFPNYSSELNVNALLLGDSALYLCASSLAGLYEQYFGPGTRLTVT.

The chain uses TRBV6-5 and TRBJ2-7, with 14 bases matching TRBD2. CDR1 and CDR2 (germline): MNHEY, SVGAGI. This CDR3 region has 15 residues. The V and J ends lost 4 bases and 2 bases, in that order; junction bases with no gene match: 1. CDR3 bases: TGTGCCAGCAGTTTGGGACTAGCGGGGGCCTACGAGCAGTACTTC. It codes for CASSLGLAGAYEQYF.